Presented here are 21 T cell receptor beta chains from one specimen sequenced in a study of neurological immune-mediated disorders. TCRdb re-called the 5' RACE reads with MiXCR, one entry per CDR3 protein. Counted here are some 26,000 distinct CDR3 sequences, around 3.4% occurring once; the ten biggest clones make up 6% to 9%. Sequencing input: PBMCs. The receptor set was obtained from a woman under 40 with multiple sclerosis.

Ten or more counts support this clonotype. This chain uses TRBV11-1 with TRBJ2-5, with D perhaps assigned TRBD1 or TRBD2 (6 bases each). V gave up 5 bases and J gave up 5 bases, with 18 bases separating them. This CDR3 is built from 15 residues. CDR1 and CDR2 (germline): SGHAT, FQDESV (reference sequence). CDR3 protein: CASSPRLGGRETQYF. In DNA, the CDR3 is TGTGCCAGCAGCCCTAGGCTGGGGGGCCGGGAGACCCAGTACTTC.

This clonotype appeared many times. This chain uses TRBV5-1 with TRBJ2-2, with a possible D match to TRBD1 (5 bases). The CDR3 loop spans 14 amino acids. Germline assignment: CDR1 SGHRS and CDR2 YFSETQ. V lost 4 bases to trimming and J lost 2 bases, with 9 bases between them. The CDR3 nucleotides are TGCGCCAGCAGCCTGGACACTAACACCGGGGAGCTGTTTTTT. This gives the protein CASSLDTNTGELFF.

Worth noting for this clonotype: A single base separates this from a much larger clone, so it may be a read error. V and J are TRBV9 and TRBJ2-1; D possibly matches TRBD1 or TRBD2 (5 bases each). V dropped 3 bases and J dropped 5 bases, with 18 bases sitting between them. The length of the CDR3 is 16 residues. Per germline, CDR1 SGDLS and CDR2 YYNGEE. The CDR3 reads CASSERDQLGNNEQFF. CDR3 bases: TGTGCCAGCAGCGAAAGGGACCAATTGGGGAACAATGAGCAGTTCTTC.

This clonotype was seen repeatedly, ten times or more. The genes are TRBV20-1 and TRBJ1-2; a possible D gene is TRBD1 (5 bases). The V end was cut by 0 bases, the J end by 8 bases, with 13 bases between. Per the germline V gene, CDR1 is DFQATT and CDR2 is SNEGSKA (reference sequence). The CDR3 runs to 13 residues. CDR3: CSARERRDLGYTF. CDR3 nucleotide sequence: TGCAGTGCTAGAGAGCGTCGGGACCTGGGCTACACCTTC.

This clonotype was counted many times. The chain couples TRBV18 to TRBJ1-6; D perhaps matches TRBD1 (5 bases). Germline CDR1 is KGHSH and CDR2 is LQKENI. Trimming took off 3 bases at V and 9 bases at J, with 12 bases between the two ends. The CDR3 sequence is 14 residues long. The CDR3: CASSPDVGGSPLHF. The CDR3 DNA reads TGTGCCAGCTCACCCGACGTTGGGGGTTCACCCCTCCACTTT. The full variable domain, its missing parts supplied by reference TRBV18 and TRBJ1-6, is NAGVMQNPRHLVRRRGQEARLRCSPMKGHSHVYWYRQLPEEGLKFMVYLQKENIIDESGMPKERFSAEFPKEGPSILRIQQVVRGDSAAYFCASSPDVGGSPLHFGNGTRLTVT.

The table lists this clonotype with many counts. The J gene is TRBJ2-1, the V gene TRBV5-1, with D perhaps matching TRBD1 (5 bases). Trimming shortened V by 0 bases and J by 8 bases, and 15 bases separated the two germline ends. CDR3 size: 15 residues. The V gene's germline CDR1 is SGHRS and CDR2 YFSETQ. This CDR3 reads CASSLGGYQGHEQFF. DNA for the CDR3: TGCGCCAGCAGCTTGGGAGGTTACCAGGGCCATGAGCAGTTCTTC. The full variable domain, with the rest looked up from reference TRBV5-1 and TRBJ2-1, is KAGVTQTPRYLIKTRGQQVTLSCSPISGHRSVSWYQQTPGQGLQFLFEYFSETQRNKGNFPGRFSGRQFSNSRSEMNVSTLELGDSALYLCASSLGGYQGHEQFFGPGTRLTVL.

There are a few counts of this clonotype. The genes are TRBV6-6 and TRBJ2-7; possibly TRBD2 for D (5 bases). V was shortened by 0 bases and J by 0 bases, with 12 bases between the two germline ends. The CDR3 loop spans 16 amino acids. Germline CDR1 is MNHNY and CDR2 is SVGAGI (reference sequence). The CDR3 region has the DNA TGTGCCAGCAGTTACTCCGGGCGGGTGCCCTCCTACGAGCAGTACTTC. It translates to CASSYSGRVPSYEQYF.

This clonotype was counted between two and nine times. The chain couples TRBV18 to TRBJ1-2; TRBD1 aligns across 9 bases. The V gene end was trimmed by 4 bases and the J gene end by 6 bases; junction bases not matched to a gene: 0. CDR1 and CDR2 from the germline V gene are KGHSH and LQKENI. This CDR3 is 12 amino acids long. CDR3 bases: TGTGCCAGCTCACGGGACAGGGATGGCTACACCTTC. This translates into CASSRDRDGYTF.

CDR3: CASSYSASGGVTQYF. CDR3 DNA: TGTGCCAGCAGTTACTCGGCTAGCGGGGGAGTTACGCAGTATTTT. V gene TRBV6-5 combines with J gene TRBJ2-3; TRBD2 matches 10 bases. Germline values: CDR1 MNHEY, CDR2 SVGAGI. This CDR3 contains 15 residues. Trimming removed 0 bases from V and 8 bases from J; junction bases left unmatched: 5.

This clonotype was seen ten or more times. The chain links TRBV18 to TRBJ1-5, with a tentative D call TRBD1 (5 bases). CDR3 length: 14 residues. CDR1 and CDR2 from the germline V gene are KGHSH and LQKENI. V gave up 5 bases and J gave up 7 bases, with 15 bases separating them. The CDR3 DNA sequence: TGTGCCAGCTCAACGGGAAGTCGGGGGCAGCCCCAGCATTTT. Residues: CASSTGSRGQPQHF.

In its sample, this clonotype is medium-sized. CDR3 residues: CASSGSGNYNEQFF. In DNA form, the CDR3 reads TGTGCCAGCAGCGGTAGCGGAAACTACAATGAGCAGTTCTTC. The V call is TRBV7-9, the J call TRBJ2-1; D perhaps matches TRBD2 (6 bases). CDR1 SEHNR and CDR2 FQNEAQ come from the germline V gene (reference sequence). The CDR3 spans 14 residues. Trimming pared 5 bases from V and 3 bases from J, leaving 11 bases between. The full variable domain, its missing parts supplied by reference TRBV7-9 and TRBJ2-1, is DTGVSQNPRHKITKRGQNVTFRCDPISEHNRLYWYRQTLGQGPEFLTYFQNEAQLEKSRLLSDRFSAERPKGSFSTLEIQRTEQGDSAMYLCASSGSGNYNEQFFGPGTRLTVL.

This clonotype has at least ten counts. V gene TRBV5-1 combines with J gene TRBJ2-5; 9 nucleotides match TRBD1. CDR1 SGHRS and CDR2 YFSETQ come from the germline V gene. The J segment lost 2 bases and the V segment lost 0 bases, leaving 5 bases of the junction unmatched. There are 16 residues in the CDR3. CDR3 region: CASSLVSGTGQETQYF. As DNA, the CDR3 is TGCGCCAGCAGCTTGGTCTCCGGGACAGGGCAAGAGACCCAGTACTTC.

This clonotype was detected ten times or more. The rearrangement links TRBV5-1 to TRBJ2-7; 7 nucleotides agree with TRBD1. J gave up 3 bases and V 0 bases, and 6 bases lay outside the gene matches. The germline CDR1 and CDR2 sequences are SGHRS and YFSETQ. The CDR3 has 15 residues. CDR3 nucleotides: TGCGCCAGCAGCTTGGCCTGGGGACAGAACTACGAGCAGTACTTC. This translates into CASSLAWGQNYEQYF.

This clonotype has ten or more counts. The chain has TRBV4-1 and TRBJ2-3; 9 nucleotides align to TRBD1. The CDR3 totals 16 residues. The V and J ends lost 3 bases and 2 bases, in that order; junction bases with no gene match: 6. Germline values: CDR1 MGHRA, CDR2 YSYEKL. CDR3 nucleotides: TGCGCCAGCAGCCATTACCGGGACAGGGACACAGATACGCAGTATTTT. Encoded protein: CASSHYRDRDTDTQYF.

This clonotype was detected ten times or more. CDR3 nucleotides: TGTGCCAGCAGCTACGGGACTAGCGGACATACAGATACGCAGTATTTT. Translation gives CASSYGTSGHTDTQYF. This chain connects TRBV7-2 to TRBJ2-3; 11 bases agree with TRBD2. The CDR3 has 16 residues. Germline lookup yields CDR1 SGHTA and CDR2 FQGNSA. Trimming removed 4 bases from V and 3 bases from J; junction bases left unmatched: 6. Full variable domain (rest looked up from reference TRBV7-2 and TRBJ2-3): GAGVSQSPSNKVTEKGKDVELRCDPISGHTALYWYRQSLGQGLEFLIYFQGNSAPDKSGLPSDRFSAERTGGSVSTLTIQRTQQEDSAVYLCASSYGTSGHTDTQYFGPGTRLTVL.

This clonotype was seen many times. The V call is TRBV7-2, the J call TRBJ2-7; 14 bases map to TRBD2. CDR1 and CDR2 from the germline V gene are SGHTA and FQGNSA. The CDR3 is 16 amino acids. The junction had 6 bases not matched to a gene; V was cut back by 5 bases and J by 3 bases. The CDR3 region is CASSHQTSGGDYEQYF. In DNA, the CDR3 is TGTGCCAGCAGCCATCAGACTAGCGGGGGGGACTACGAGCAGTACTTC.

The chain joins TRBV11-3 to TRBJ1-1; the D is unclear. The CDR3 covers 13 residues. The germline CDR1 and CDR2 sequences are SGHNT and YENEEA. Between the trimmed V and J ends, which lost 1 base and 3 bases, there was a span of 6 bases. As DNA, the CDR3 is TGTGCCAGCAGCTTAGGCCCCTACACTGAAGCTTTCTTT. Protein sequence: CASSLGPYTEAFF.

This clonotype was detected a few times. The chain is built from TRBV9 and TRBJ1-1; D gene unclear. The CDR3 consists of 13 residues. Germline CDR1 is SGDLS and CDR2 is YYNGEE. Between the trimmed V and J ends, which lost 2 bases and 8 bases, there was a span of 13 bases. For the CDR3, the DNA is TGTGCCAGCAGCGTCATGGATTCGCAAGAAGCTTTCTTT. Translating gives CASSVMDSQEAFF.

This clonotype is medium-sized within its sample. This chain uses TRBV4-3 with TRBJ1-6; a weak D match, TRBD1 (5 bases). The V end was cut by 0 bases, the J end by 7 bases, with 10 bases between. The CDR3 is made up of 15 amino acids. CDR1 is LGHNA, CDR2 YSLEER, per germline. The CDR3 bases are TGCGCCAGCAGCCAAGATGGGGCAGGGAATTCACCCCTCCACTTT. Translating gives CASSQDGAGNSPLHF.

This clonotype was picked up many times. CDR3 amino acids: CASGGDPLSYGYTF. CDR3 in DNA: TGCGCCAGTGGGGGGGATCCACTCTCCTATGGCTACACCTTC. This chain joins TRBV5-1 and TRBJ1-2; possibly TRBD1 for D (5 bases). The CDR3 length is 14 residues. CDR1 and CDR2 (germline): SGHRS, YFSETQ. V was pared by 8 bases and J by 4 bases, with 18 bases between.

This clonotype was seen repeatedly, ten times or more. The chain has TRBV19 and TRBJ1-1; D is unclear. Germline CDR1 and CDR2: LNHDA and SQIVND (reference sequence). This CDR3 is 13 amino acids long. V was trimmed by 4 bases and J by 0 bases, leaving 6 bases between them. CDR3 loop: CASSTDLNTEAFF. CDR3 coding DNA: TGTGCCAGTAGTACAGACTTGAACACTGAAGCTTTCTTT.